A selection of T cell receptor beta chains follows, all from one sample in a study of prognosis after radiotherapy for stage I lung cancer. TCRdb itself ran the multiplex PCR reads through MiXCR, one entry per CDR3 protein. Here the sample spans 30,000 or so distinct CDR3 sequences, around 30% being singletons. The sequenced sample was PBMCs, obtained before or after stereotactic body radiation therapy (not recorded which). The receptors come from a donor older than 45 with non-small cell lung cancer. Both conserved end residues are trimmed from each CDR3. Each record gives: V gene, J gene, CDR3 protein.

TRBV2,TRBJ2-5,ASRGDQETQY
TRBV6-1,TRBJ2-3,ASSPTSGETDTQY
TRBV20-1,TRBJ1-4,SARDRGQVEKLF
TRBV10-3,TRBJ2-3,AIGYTDTQY
TRBV27,TRBJ2-3,ASSSYQRGDTQY
TRBV9,TRBJ2-1,ASSATSGRANEQF
TRBV19,TRBJ2-7,ASSPRRIAGGETYEQY
TRBV12-3/TRBV12-4,TRBJ1-1,ASSLRVINTEAF
TRBV30,TRBJ1-4,AWGGGGEKLF
TRBV11-2,TRBJ2-5,AGSSWGLAGLETQY
TRBV19,TRBJ1-1,ASSSLLTGVNTEAF
TRBV6-2/TRBV6-3,TRBJ1-5,ASSESTLGGSQPQH
TRBV6-5,TRBJ2-1,ASSYPGTRSHNEQF
TRBV28,TRBJ1-1,ASSPFGLVEAF
TRBV5-1,TRBJ1-4,ASSPTGINEKLF
TRBV11-2,TRBJ1-3,ASSSIEGFGSGNTIY
TRBV12-3/TRBV12-4,TRBJ1-2,ASSLEDGYT
TRBV7-2,TRBJ1-2,ASIPSTVLSYCYT